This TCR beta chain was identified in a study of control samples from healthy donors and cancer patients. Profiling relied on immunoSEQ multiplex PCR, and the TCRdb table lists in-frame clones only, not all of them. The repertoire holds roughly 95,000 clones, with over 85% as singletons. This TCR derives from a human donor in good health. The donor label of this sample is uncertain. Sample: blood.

The CDR3 loop reads CASSPIRQGAKAFF. The CDR3 DNA reads as TGTGCCAGCAGCCCTATTCGGCAGGGGGCCAAAGCTTTCTTT. The V call is TRBV28, the J call TRBJ1-1; 8 positions match TRBD1. Germline CDR1 is MDHEN and CDR2 is SYDVKM. The CDR3 runs 14 residues. V lost 6 bases and J lost 9; bases outside the gene matches: 12.